The entry that follows covers one T cell receptor (beta chain) sequence. The antigen remains unidentified. This record comes from a study of blood T cells in healthy people across ages. The study, taken as a whole, reports: Strong correlation was found linking TCR beta diversity to naive T cell percentage. Whereas aged donors had fewer naive CD4+ cells, long-lived donors had more of them and higher diversity. What prevented conclusive comparison of naive and antigen-experienced cells was that PBMCs were unsorted.

Next came a second PCR, run for about 7 to 11 cycles, which used a sample-barcoded 5' primer along with a J-beta primer mix. CDR3-containing paired-end reads numbered at least 2.5 million in each sample. TCRdb ran MiXCR on the 5' RACE reads and lists one entry per CDR3 protein. The sample carries under 2 million distinct CDR3 sequences, about 31% recorded once. Sequences were obtained from blood. The sequence came from a woman between 25 and 40 years old in good health.

The CDR3 is CSARAEGQAGTSGANVLTF. The CDR3 DNA follows: TGCAGTGCTAGAGCTGAGGGCCAGGCAGGGACCTCTGGGGCCAACGTCCTGACTTTC. This sequence joins TRBV20-1 and TRBJ2-6, with D perhaps being TRBD1 or TRBD2 (5 bases each). Germline V gene data show CDR1 as DFQATT and CDR2 as SNEGSKA (reference sequence). This CDR3 is 19 amino acids long. The V end was cut by 1 base, the J end by 0 bases, with 19 bases between.